The 32 T cell receptor beta chains in this list originate from one sample, sequenced in a study of blood T cells in healthy people across ages (dated by TCRdb to between 2015 and 2017). Library preparation employed 5' RACE. The listed sequencing device is Illumina HiSeq 2500. A second PCR of about 7 to 12 cycles was run with a J-beta primer mix and a sample-barcoded 5' primer. The raw public data were reprocessed by TCRdb itself: fastp quality trimming at Q25, MiXCR clonotype calling, in-frame beta chains only. One record per CDR3 amino acid sequence lists the most common genes and DNA. The sample contains about 640,000 distinct CDR3 sequences, 58% of them found a single time. 30% to 40% of the sample is taken by the ten largest. What was sequenced was blood. Every receptor here comes from a man aged 55-75 years in good health.

This chain links TRBV28 with TRBJ2-5, with TRBD1 as a possible D gene (5 bases). This CDR3 is built from 15 residues. The germline gives CDR1 MDHEN, CDR2 SYDVKM. V lost 3 bases and J 0 bases, leaving 11 bases between the germline ends. The DNA for the CDR3 is TGTGCCAGCAGTTTTCGGACATCGTACCAAGAGACCCAGTACTTC. It is translated as CASSFRTSYQETQYF.

This clonotype was counted once. The chain recombines TRBV28 with TRBJ1-2; the D is unclear. There are 11 residues in the CDR3. Germline V CDR1 and CDR2: MDHEN, SYDVKM. V gave up 6 bases and J gave up 4 bases, with 6 bases separating them. CDR3 sequence: CASRVAYGYTF. In nucleotides, the CDR3 is TGTGCCAGCAGGGTGGCCTATGGCTACACCTTC.

This clonotype was counted between two and nine times. The genes are TRBV12-3 or TRBV12-4 and TRBJ2-5, with a weak D call TRBD1 (6 bases). Trimming shortened V by 6 bases and J by 3 bases, and 14 bases separated the two germline ends. The CDR3 loop spans 14 amino acids. CDR3 amino acids: CASSQYRDEETQYF. CDR3 sequence (DNA): TGTGCCAGCAGCCAATACAGGGATGAAGAGACCCAGTACTTC.

This clonotype was recorded once. V gene TRBV5-1 combines with J gene TRBJ2-4, with D possibly matching TRBD1 (5 bases). The germline gives CDR1 SGHRS, CDR2 YFSETQ. V was shortened by 2 bases and J by 13 bases, with 22 bases between the two germline ends. CDR3 length equals 15 residues. CDR3 residues: CASSLNGVQGNEQYF. The CDR3 DNA reads as TGCGCCAGCAGCTTAAATGGAGTCCAGGGCAATGAGCAGTACTTC.

This clonotype was detected only a few times. V and J are TRBV6-5 and TRBJ2-7; D gene unclear. The CDR3 runs 11 residues. Germline CDR1 reads MNHEY; CDR2 reads SVGAGI. Trimming shortened V by 7 bases and J by 5 bases, and 9 bases separated the two germline ends. The CDR3 DNA reads TGTGCCAGCAATAGAGGCAACGAGCAGTACTTC. Encoded protein: CASNRGNEQYF.

The genes are TRBV7-2 and TRBJ2-3, with TRBD1 as a possible D gene (7 bases). Germline values: CDR1 SGHTA, CDR2 FQGNSA. The CDR3 has 16 residues. V was cut by 1 base and J by 4 bases, with 15 bases left in between. In DNA form, the CDR3 reads TGTGCCAGCAGCTTAGGTGGAGGGGGCTTAGCAGATACGCAGTATTTT. Protein: CASSLGGGGLADTQYF.

V gene TRBV20-1 combines with J gene TRBJ2-3; a possible D gene is TRBD2 (6 bases). Per germline, CDR1 DFQATT and CDR2 SNEGSKA (reference sequence). V dropped 1 base and J dropped 8 bases, with 16 bases sitting between them. The CDR3 spans 14 residues. CDR3 in DNA: TGCAGTGCTAGAGTGGAGGGACTGGGTGGTACGCAGTATTTT. It codes for CSARVEGLGGTQYF.

The rearrangement links TRBV7-2 to TRBJ1-6; D possibly corresponds to TRBD1 (5 bases). The CDR3 contains 15 residues. CDR1 and CDR2 (germline): SGHTA, FQGNSA. The V gene lost 4 bases and the J gene lost 5 bases, with 12 bases spanning the gap. The CDR3 sequence: CASSSRGGNNSPLHF. In nucleotides, the CDR3 is TGTGCCAGCAGCTCCCGGGGGGGGAATAATTCACCCCTCCACTTT.

This chain uses TRBV14 with TRBJ2-7; D is ambiguous. This CDR3 region has 14 residues. Looked up from germline, CDR1 is SGHDN and CDR2 is FVKESK. The germline V and J ends were trimmed by 3 bases and 3 bases, with 12 bases remaining between them. The DNA for the CDR3 is TGTGCCAGCAGCCAGGAGCTAGGTGTCTACGAGCAGTACTTC. This translates into CASSQELGVYEQYF. Full variable domain (remainder filled in from reference TRBV14 and TRBJ2-7): EAGVTQFPSHSVIEKGQTVTLRCDPISGHDNLYWYRRVMGKEIKFLLHFVKESKQDESGMPNNRFLAERTGGTYSTLKVQPAELEDSGVYFCASSQELGVYEQYFGPGTRLTVT.

This clonotype was picked up many times. This chain links TRBV3-1 with TRBJ2-5; D might be TRBD1 or TRBD2, each matching 6 bases. Germline-derived CDR1 and CDR2 are LGHDT and YNNKEL (reference sequence). The V and J ends lost 4 bases and 4 bases respectively, with 16 bases between them. CDR3 size: 15 residues. CDR3 bases: TGTGCCAGCAGCCCTAGGGTGGGGGGCAGAGAGACCCAGTACTTC. Translated: CASSPRVGGRETQYF.

On this clonotype: A read error may explain this, as a much larger clone is one base away. The V call is TRBV5-1, the J call TRBJ1-2; tentatively, D is TRBD1 (5 bases). Deletions cut 3 bases from V and 6 bases from J, with 12 bases between. In germline, CDR1 is SGHRS, CDR2 YFSETQ. This CDR3 has 13 amino acids. CDR3 nucleotide sequence: TGCGCCAGCAGCTATGGGGGGACCCATGGCTACACCTTC. It codes for CASSYGGTHGYTF. The full variable domain, rest sourced from reference TRBV5-1 and TRBJ1-2, is KAGVTQTPRYLIKTRGQQVTLSCSPISGHRSVSWYQQTPGQGLQFLFEYFSETQRNKGNFPGRFSGRQFSNSRSEMNVSTLELGDSALYLCASSYGGTHGYTFGSGTRLTVV.

This clonotype was seen more than once but under ten times. The chain links TRBV5-1 to TRBJ1-6; 10 nucleotides match TRBD1. CDR1 is SGHRS and CDR2 is YFSETQ in the germline V gene. V was pared by 4 bases and J by 0 bases, with 1 base of the junction left unmatched. This CDR3 has 16 residues. The CDR3 DNA sequence: TGCGCCAGCAGCCGGACAGGGGGCTCCTATAATTCACCCCTCCACTTT. Its translation: CASSRTGGSYNSPLHF.

Concerning this clonotype: A clone one base away is much larger, so this may be a read error. The chain combines TRBV7-2 with TRBJ2-1; 9 nucleotides match TRBD2. Germline V gene lookup returns CDR1 SGHTA and CDR2 FQGNSA. V dropped 5 bases and J dropped 11; count of bases not matched to a gene: 10. The CDR3 contains 14 residues. The CDR3 coding sequence is TGTGCCAGCAGCGTGCGGGGGGGCGGAGATAAGCAGTTCTTC. Amino acids: CASSVRGGGDKQFF.

The V call is TRBV20-1, the J call TRBJ2-1, with D perhaps TRBD2 (5 bases). V lost 6 bases and J lost 10, with 13 bases in between. CDR1 is DFQATT, CDR2 SNEGSKA, per germline (reference sequence). The CDR3 runs to 11 residues. This CDR3 is CSARSPGEQFF. The CDR3 nucleotides are TGCAGTGCCCGTTCTCCGGGGGAGCAGTTCTTC.

The CDR3 DNA sequence: TGCAGTGCTAGCCCGACTAGCGGGGGCGTCGATGAGCAGTACTTC. Protein: CSASPTSGGVDEQYF. The chain employs TRBV20-1 and TRBJ2-5, with 12 bases that match TRBD2. Germline trimming cut 3 bases from V and 11 bases from J; bases unmatched to any gene: 13. The CDR3 has 15 amino acids. Germline CDR1 reads DFQATT; CDR2 reads SNEGSKA (reference sequence).

The chain carries TRBV6-2 or TRBV6-3 and TRBJ1-1; a possible D gene is TRBD1 (5 bases). CDR3 length equals 12 residues. Germline assignment: CDR1 MNHEY and CDR2 SVGEGT. The V gene lost 2 bases and the J gene lost 11 bases, with 12 bases spanning the gap. The chain's CDR3 is CASSYQGLVAFF. For the CDR3, the DNA is TGTGCCAGCAGTTACCAGGGTTTGGTGGCTTTCTTT.

This clonotype has only a few counts. J is TRBJ2-3 and V is TRBV28; D is unresolved. Trimming stripped 7 bases from V and 4 bases from J, with 15 bases between. The CDR3 consists of 14 residues. Per germline, CDR1 MDHEN and CDR2 SYDVKM. The CDR3 reads CASTTVYPADTQYF. The CDR3 coding sequence is TGTGCCAGCACAACCGTATACCCGGCAGATACGCAGTATTTT. The full variable domain, in which reference TRBV28 and TRBJ2-3 provide the parts outside the CDR3, is DVKVTQSSRYLVKRTGEKVFLECVQDMDHENMFWYRQDPGLGLRLIYFSYDVKMKEKGDIPEGYSVSREKKERFSLILESASTNQTSMYLCASTTVYPADTQYFGPGTRLTVL.

The V gene is TRBV20-1, the J gene TRBJ2-7; D may be TRBD1 (5 bases). V lost 6 bases, J lost 11 bases, and 23 bases lay in between. The CDR3 has 13 amino acids. CDR1 and CDR2 from the germline V gene are DFQATT and SNEGSKA (reference sequence). The CDR3 reads CSAPGRGQETEYF. The CDR3 nucleotides read TGCAGTGCCCCCGGAAGGGGCCAAGAGACCGAGTACTTC.

This clonotype showed up just a few times. The chain recombines TRBV6-5 with TRBJ2-3, with TRBD2 matching over 16 bases. Trimming at V came to 6 bases and at J to 6 bases, leaving 12 bases not matched to a gene. The CDR3 spans 18 residues. The germline V gene has CDR1 MNHEY and CDR2 SVGAGI. The CDR3, as DNA: TGTGCCAGCAGCCGGGGACTAGCGGGGGGGGGTTCACGGGATACGCAGTATTTT. Protein: CASSRGLAGGGSRDTQYF.

The genes are TRBV6-1 and TRBJ2-3, with TRBD1 as a possible D gene (7 bases). The CDR3 spans 14 residues. CDR1 and CDR2 (germline): MNHNS, SASEGT. Trimming took 8 bases from V and 3 from J, leaving 15 bases between them. The CDR3 spells CASGGGKVTDTQYF. The CDR3 DNA follows: TGTGCCAGCGGAGGGGGCAAAGTTACAGATACGCAGTATTTT.

The chain combines TRBV20-1 with TRBJ2-7, with TRBD1 identical over 7 bases. This CDR3 has 14 residues. Germline loops: CDR1 DFQATT, CDR2 SNEGSKA (reference sequence). Germline trimming cut 5 bases from V and 4 bases from J; bases unmatched to any gene: 11. In DNA, the CDR3 is TGCAGTGCTCGCACTACTGGGACAGCTTACGAGCAGTACTTC. Amino acids: CSARTTGTAYEQYF.

V usage is TRBV6-5 and J usage is TRBJ2-7; D gene unclear. The CDR3 totals 14 residues. Trimming cost V 4 bases and J 3 bases, with 13 bases left between them. From germline, CDR1 is MNHEY and CDR2 SVGAGI. CDR3 DNA sequence: TGTGCCAGCAGTTTCGGACGGCTTTACTACGAGCAGTACTTC. This gives the protein CASSFGRLYYEQYF.

This clonotype was counted between two and nine times. The chain uses TRBV4-1 and TRBJ2-3; no clear D. The CDR3 sequence is 16 residues long. V lost 1 base and J lost 4, with 15 bases in between. In germline, CDR1 is MGHRA, CDR2 YSYEKL. The CDR3 sequence: CASSQGGASSADTQYF. The CDR3 bases are TGCGCCAGCAGCCAAGGCGGTGCTAGTAGTGCAGATACGCAGTATTTT.

This clonotype occurred once. The rearrangement links TRBV12-3 or TRBV12-4 to TRBJ2-5, with D perhaps matching TRBD2 (5 bases). V was shortened by 7 bases and J by 7 bases, with 22 bases between the two germline ends. The length of the CDR3 is 15 residues. The CDR3 DNA reads TGTGCCAGCACCCTAGGGTCCGCTAGCAGCGGGACCCAGTACTTC. Translation: CASTLGSASSGTQYF.

As for this clonotype: Its ends do not fully match the called genes, so a read error is possible. The rearrangement joins TRBV6-2 or TRBV6-3 to TRBJ2-3; 12 bases match TRBD1. The germline gives CDR1 MNHEY, CDR2 SVGEGT. The CDR3 has 16 amino acids. CDR3 DNA: TGTGGCAGCAGAGCCGGGACAGGGGGCTCGGCAGATACGCAGTATTTT. It specifies CGSRAGTGGSADTQYF.

This clonotype was seen a handful of times. This chain joins TRBV10-2 and TRBJ1-5; D remains unclear. This CDR3 region has 13 residues. Germline V CDR1 and CDR2: WSHSY, SAAADI. V dropped 2 bases and J dropped 6 bases, with 8 bases sitting between them. Here the CDR3 reads CASSEGLAQPQHF. The CDR3, as DNA: TGCGCCAGCAGTGAGGGACTTGCTCAGCCCCAGCATTTT.

This chain connects TRBV5-1 to TRBJ2-4; maybe TRBD1 (5 bases). Germline-derived CDR1 and CDR2 are SGHRS and YFSETQ. CDR3 size: 16 residues. The V end was cut by 4 bases, the J end by 2 bases, with 16 bases between. CDR3 amino acids: CASSLLGQPPKNIQYF. The CDR3 DNA sequence: TGCGCCAGCAGCCTGTTGGGGCAGCCTCCCAAAAACATTCAGTACTTC.

V usage is TRBV18 and J usage is TRBJ2-5; D may be TRBD2 (6 bases). CDR1 KGHSH and CDR2 LQKENI come from the germline V gene. With 4 bases removed from V and 2 bases from J, the gap between germline ends came to 17 bases. The CDR3 is 16 residues long. CDR3 DNA: TGTGCCAGCTCACGTTTGACTAGTTCTGGTCAAGAGACCCAGTACTTC. It codes for CASSRLTSSGQETQYF.

The chain employs TRBV29-1 and TRBJ2-7; 9 positions match TRBD1. The J call may be in error: the DNA end matches TRBJ2-5 better. CDR1 and CDR2 from the germline V gene are SQVTM and ANQGSEA. The CDR3 runs 14 residues. This chain's CDR3 is CSADGTGGSETQYF. As DNA, the CDR3 is TGCAGCGCCGACGGAACAGGGGGCTCGGAGACCCAGTACTTC.

This clonotype was seen once. The chain joins TRBV5-1 to TRBJ1-1; 7 nucleotides agree with TRBD1. Germline-derived CDR1 and CDR2 are SGHRS and YFSETQ. This CDR3 is 17 amino acids long. V shed 4 bases, J shed 7 bases, and the junction held 19 bases outside the gene matches. Here the CDR3 reads CASSRIFQGEPTGEAFF. The CDR3 DNA is TGCGCCAGCAGCCGGATATTTCAGGGGGAGCCAACAGGTGAAGCTTTCTTT.

The CDR3 DNA sequence: TGCAGTGTCAAAAAGGGCTACCACTCAAGGGAGGGCGAGCAGTACTTC. The encoded protein is CSVKKGYHSREGEQYF. The chain has TRBV20-1 and TRBJ2-4; 7 nucleotides line up with TRBD2. The DNA end lines up better with TRBJ2-7; the J call may be wrong. CDR3 length equals 16 residues. From germline, CDR1 is DFQATT and CDR2 SNEGSKA (reference sequence).

This clonotype was observed once. The gene calls are TRBV4-1 and TRBJ2-3; D unclear. The J call may not be correct, given that the DNA end is closer to TRBJ1-3. The CDR3 consists of 15 residues. CDR1 MGHRA and CDR2 YSYEKL come from the germline V gene. CDR3 sequence reads: CASSQDGKTGNTIYF. CDR3 bases: TGCGCCAGCAGCCAAGATGGGAAGACTGGAAACACCATATATTTT.